This TCR beta chain was captured by sequencing in a study of blood T cells in healthy people across ages. Combining a sample-barcoded 5' primer with a J-beta primer mix, a second PCR ran for roughly 7 to 11 cycles. The template-switch adaptor was a 5' adaptor with 12 random nucleotides. It tagged each cDNA molecule. MiXCR, applied by TCRdb to the 5' RACE reads, yields one record per CDR3 protein. The sample gives 710,000 or so distinct CDR3 sequences, less than 40% of which show up once; less than 20% is in the top ten. CDR3 size: 15 residues. Trimming removed 9 bases at V and 4 bases at J, with 21 bases between. The people who gave samples were healthy Caucasians from Russia, aged roughly 6 to 100.

The source is a woman of 80 years or more in good health. The sequenced sample consisted of blood. This chain connects TRBV12-3 or TRBV12-4 to TRBJ1-1, with D possibly being TRBD1 (5 bases). Here the CDR3 DNA reads TGTGCCAGTACCACATTGGGGCAGGGAGGCACTGAAGCTTTCTTT. It is translated as CASTTLGQGGTEAFF.